These 22 T cell receptor beta chains were all obtained from the same sample, sequenced in a study of blood T cell repertoires in COVID-19. The data were produced by immunoSEQ multiplex PCR, yet TCRdb's version contains in-frame clones alone and is incomplete. The sample shows around 140,000 clones, 75% to 90% of them seen only once. Material for sequencing was peripheral blood. The receptors were sampled from a man aged 50 to 60 with active or convalescent COVID-19.

The CDR3 sequence: CAGGTGDVCKQYF. In DNA form, the CDR3 reads TGTGCCGGTGGGACAGGGGACGTGTGTAAGCAGTACTTC. The rearrangement uses TRBV21-1 and TRBJ2-7; the table's TRBD1 call for D was not verified on the DNA. TRBV21-1 is a pseudogene segment. This CDR3 spans 13 amino acids.

V is TRBV19 and J is TRBJ2-7, with 12 bases matching TRBD2. Per germline, CDR1 LNHDA and CDR2 SQIVND (reference sequence). CDR3 length: 17 residues. V lost 5 bases and J lost 6; bases outside the gene matches: 14. The DNA for the CDR3 is TGTGCCAGTAGTCCTCAGGGACCCGGACTAGCGGGATTCGAGCAGTACTTC. This gives the protein CASSPQGPGLAGFEQYF.

The table lists this clone with a count of one. The chain links TRBV14 to TRBJ2-1; tentatively, D is TRBD2 (6 bases). Germline V gene sequence: CDR1 SGHDN, CDR2 FVKESK. This CDR3 region has 14 residues. Trimming cost V 2 bases and J 5 bases, with 10 bases left between them. In DNA form, the CDR3 reads TGTGCCAGCAGCCAATGGGCGGGAAACAATGAGCAGTTCTTC. Protein sequence: CASSQWAGNNEQFF.

CDR3 DNA sequence: TGTGCCAGCAGCTTGGTGGGCGGCAGGGAGGCGACCCAGTACTTC. This codes for CASSLVGGREATQYF. The rearrangement uses TRBV5-4 and TRBJ2-5, with a tentative D call TRBD2 (6 bases). Germline-derived CDR1 and CDR2 are SGHNT and YYREEE (reference sequence). This CDR3 has 15 amino acids. V lost 0 bases and J 7 bases, leaving 16 bases between the germline ends.

In this sample, this clone turned up once. The V gene is TRBV29-1, the J gene TRBJ1-1; 8 bases line up with TRBD1. The germline V gene encodes CDR1 SQVTM and CDR2 ANQGSEA. V shed 6 bases and J 4 bases; nucleotides not matched to a gene: 4. The CDR3 runs to 12 residues. CDR3 loop: CSVGQGGTEAFF. The CDR3 DNA reads TGCAGCGTAGGACAGGGTGGCACTGAAGCTTTCTTT.

The chain combines TRBV30 with TRBJ2-1, with TRBD1 matching 9 bases. Germline CDR1 GTSNPN, CDR2 SVGIG (reference sequence). V gave up 4 bases and J gave up 8 bases; unmatched junction bases: 6. This CDR3 comprises 13 residues. This CDR3 reads CAWTGQGIDEQFF. CDR3 sequence (DNA): TGTGCCTGGACGGGACAGGGTATCGATGAGCAGTTCTTC.

V gene TRBV29-1 combines with J gene TRBJ1-1; 10 bases match TRBD1. CDR1 is SQVTM, CDR2 ANQGSEA, per germline. The CDR3 covers 14 residues. V was clipped by 5 bases and J by 2 bases; unmatched bases: 5. CDR3 loop: CSVRQGAGNTEAFF. The CDR3 DNA sequence: TGCAGCGTTCGACAGGGGGCTGGTAACACTGAAGCTTTCTTT.

This clone occurred once. The V call is TRBV7-7, the J call TRBJ2-1; 8 bases line up with TRBD1. Germline values: CDR1 SSHAT, CDR2 FNYEAQ (reference sequence). The CDR3 is 13 residues long. The junction had 3 bases not matched to a gene; V was cut back by 3 bases and J by 8 bases. The DNA of the CDR3 is TGTGCCAGCAGCTTGGACAGGGATGATGAGCAGTTCTTC. Its protein is CASSLDRDDEQFF.

CDR3 DNA: TGTGCCAGCTCACCACAGGAGACTCTGAACACTGAAGCTTTCTTT. This gives the protein CASSPQETLNTEAFF. The genes are TRBV18 and TRBJ1-1; D is uncertain. Germline assignment: CDR1 KGHSH and CDR2 LQKENI. V was pared by 1 base and J by 0 bases, with 9 bases between. This CDR3 contains 15 residues.

V gene TRBV4-1 combines with J gene TRBJ2-3; 9 bases fit TRBD1. Unmatched junction bases numbered 15, after V lost 3 bases and J lost 5 bases. This CDR3 comprises 18 residues. Germline loops: CDR1 MGHRA, CDR2 YSYEKL. The CDR3 DNA reads TGCGCCAGCAGCCACCAACCACCGACAGGGGGGGTAGGAGATACGCAGTATTTT. Amino acids: CASSHQPPTGGVGDTQYF.

The rearrangement joins TRBV29-1 to TRBJ2-6; 10 bases match TRBD1. CDR1 is SQVTM, CDR2 ANQGSEA, per germline. Trimming cost V 0 bases and J 1 base; bases outside gene matches: 9. The CDR3 covers 19 residues. The CDR3 DNA reads as TGCAGCGTTGAAGAGAGACAGGGGGCTTTCATATCTGGGGCCAACGTCCTGACTTTC. Translation gives CSVEERQGAFISGANVLTF.

There are a few counts of this clone. This chain uses TRBV4-3 with TRBJ1-3, with D tentatively TRBD1 (6 bases). The CDR3 covers 18 residues. Deletions cut 4 bases from V and 0 bases from J, with 19 bases between. Germline lookup yields CDR1 LGHNA and CDR2 YSLEER. The CDR3 loop is CASSRSMGAGISGNTIYF. The CDR3 DNA is TGCGCCAGCAGCCGATCCATGGGGGCAGGGATCTCTGGAAACACCATATATTTT.

The chain joins TRBV15 to TRBJ1-3; D gene uncertain. The CDR3 covers 16 residues. The germline V and J ends were trimmed by 0 bases and 0 bases, with 9 bases remaining between them. Germline CDR1 LNHNV, CDR2 YYDKDF (reference sequence). The CDR3 sequence is CATSRDYKASGNTIYF. DNA for the CDR3: TGTGCCACCAGCAGAGATTATAAAGCCTCTGGAAACACCATATATTTT.

The chain recombines TRBV30 with TRBJ1-2; 11 positions agree with TRBD1. The CDR3 loop spans 14 amino acids. The V gene's germline CDR1 is GTSNPN and CDR2 SVGIG (reference sequence). V was pared by 2 bases and J by 4 bases, with 3 bases of the junction left unmatched. The CDR3 loop is CAWSLDRGPYGYTF. Here the CDR3 DNA reads TGTGCCTGGAGTTTGGACAGGGGGCCCTATGGCTACACCTTC.

The chain joins TRBV25-1 to TRBJ1-1; tentative D call: TRBD1 (5 bases). Germline V gene data show CDR1 as MGHDK and CDR2 as SYGVNS. V lost 4 bases, J lost 6 bases, and 12 bases lay in between. The CDR3 extends over 13 amino acids. CDR3 nucleotide sequence: TGTGCCAGCAGTGTAGGGGAAGGAGCTGAAGCTTTCTTT. It encodes CASSVGEGAEAFF. The full variable domain, with the rest looked up from reference TRBV25-1 and TRBJ1-1, is EADIYQTPRYLVIGTGKKITLECSQTMGHDKMYWYQQDPGMELHLIHYSYGVNSTEKGDLSSESTVSRIRTEHFPLTLESARPSHTSQYLCASSVGEGAEAFFGQGTRLTVV.

V gene TRBV11-2 combines with J gene TRBJ2-7; 12 bases match TRBD2. With 2 bases clipped from V and 7 bases from J, the junction kept 6 bases outside the gene matches. CDR1 SGHAT and CDR2 FQNNGV come from the germline V gene. The CDR3 runs to 15 residues. DNA of the CDR3: TGTGCCAGCAGCTTACTAGCGGGAGGGCCGAGGGAGCAGTACTTC. It specifies CASSLLAGGPREQYF.

The chain combines TRBV25-1 with TRBJ2-5; 8 nucleotides line up with TRBD1. From germline, CDR1 is MGHDK and CDR2 SYGVNS. J lost 4 bases, V lost 2 bases, and 6 bases had no gene match. The CDR3 consists of 15 residues. The CDR3 here is CASSETGGSRETQYF. The CDR3 coding sequence is TGTGCCAGCAGTGAAACAGGGGGTAGCCGAGAGACCCAGTACTTC. Full variable domain (rest looked up from reference TRBV25-1 and TRBJ2-5): EADIYQTPRYLVIGTGKKITLECSQTMGHDKMYWYQQDPGMELHLIHYSYGVNSTEKGDLSSESTVSRIRTEHFPLTLESARPSHTSQYLCASSETGGSRETQYFGPGTRLLVL.

This clone was detected only a few times. The chain joins TRBV27 to TRBJ2-7; 10 positions agree with TRBD1. V shed 5 bases and J 2 bases; nucleotides not matched to a gene: 3. CDR3 size: 14 residues. Germline V CDR1 and CDR2: MNHEY, SMNVEV (reference sequence). The CDR3 loop is CASSGGQGAYEQYF. CDR3 sequence (DNA): TGTGCCAGCAGTGGAGGACAGGGGGCCTACGAGCAGTACTTC.

The rearrangement uses TRBV6-5 and TRBJ2-5; 7 nucleotides line up with TRBD2. Trimming cost V 5 bases and J 5 bases; bases outside gene matches: 8. This CDR3 is 14 amino acids long. Germline V gene data show CDR1 as MNHEY and CDR2 as SVGAGI. The CDR3 loop reads CASSQREAGETQYF. CDR3 in DNA: TGTGCCAGCAGTCAACGGGAGGCGGGGGAGACCCAGTACTTC.

The J gene is TRBJ2-7, the V gene TRBV19; 7 nucleotides line up with TRBD1. Losses at the gene ends were 4 bases for V and 2 bases for J; bases not matched to a gene: 5. Germline CDR1 and CDR2: LNHDA and SQIVND (reference sequence). This CDR3 region has 14 residues. CDR3 in amino acids: CASSNHRGAYEQYF. Written as DNA, the CDR3 is TGTGCCAGTAGTAACCACAGGGGAGCCTACGAGCAGTACTTC.

V and J are TRBV30 and TRBJ2-7, with D uncertain. This CDR3 is built from 11 residues. V was shortened by 3 bases and J by 3 bases, with 6 bases between the two germline ends. Germline values: CDR1 GTSNPN, CDR2 SVGIG (reference sequence). CDR3 protein: CAWSPHYEQYF. Written as DNA, the CDR3 is TGTGCCTGGAGCCCCCACTACGAGCAGTACTTC.

The genes are TRBV10-3 and TRBJ2-7; 9 bases are shared with TRBD1. Germline-derived CDR1 and CDR2 are ENHRY and SYGVKD. J gave up 0 bases and V 5 bases, and 2 bases lay outside the gene matches. CDR3 length: 14 residues. The CDR3 protein is CAISPGQGSYEQYF. For the CDR3, the DNA is TGTGCCATCAGTCCGGGACAGGGCTCCTACGAGCAGTACTTC.